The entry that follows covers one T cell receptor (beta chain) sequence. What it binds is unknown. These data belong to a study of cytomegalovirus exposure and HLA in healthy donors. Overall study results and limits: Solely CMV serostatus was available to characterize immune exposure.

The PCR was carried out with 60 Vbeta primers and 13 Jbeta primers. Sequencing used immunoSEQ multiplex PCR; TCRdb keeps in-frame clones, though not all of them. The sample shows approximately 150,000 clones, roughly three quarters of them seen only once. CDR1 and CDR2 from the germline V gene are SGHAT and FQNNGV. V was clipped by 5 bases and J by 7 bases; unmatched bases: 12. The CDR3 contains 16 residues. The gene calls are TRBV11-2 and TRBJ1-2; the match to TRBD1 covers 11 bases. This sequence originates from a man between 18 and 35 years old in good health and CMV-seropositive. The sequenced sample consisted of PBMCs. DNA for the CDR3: TGTGCCAGCAGCCCCGGACAGGGGGCAGGTTTAAGTGGCTACACCTTC. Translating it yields CASSPGQGAGLSGYTF.